The rows below give T cell receptor beta chains drawn from one sample of a study of prognosis after radiotherapy for stage I lung cancer. TCRdb re-derived calls from the multiplex PCR reads in MiXCR, one entry per CDR3 protein. Of tens of thousands of distinct CDR3 sequences in the sample, roughly 29% were seen once. Sequencing used PBMCs, obtained before or after stereotactic body radiation therapy (not recorded which). These receptors were taken from a donor over 45 with non-small cell lung cancer. The CDR3 runs from the conserved cysteine through the conserved F or W. The D gene is left open where the match is weak. The listing skips clone size in some rows; elsewhere it reads once, few, many or a size class.

size | J | D | V | CDR3 | DNA
many | TRBJ2-3 | TRBD1 | TRBV20-1 | CSAHGTGGRTDTQYF | TGCAGTGCCCACGGAACAGGGGGCCGCACAGATACGCAGTATTTT
many | TRBJ2-5 | NA | TRBV6-2/TRBV6-3 | CASSYSTGAGWETQYF | TGTGCCAGCAGTTACTCGACGGGGGCTGGGTGGGAGACCCAGTACTTC
many | TRBJ1-6 | NA | TRBV28 | CASRHRDRSGSPLHF | TGTGCCAGCAGACACAGAGACCGCTCGGGATCACCCCTCCACTTT
many | TRBJ2-3 | NA | TRBV3-1 | CASSQVPQTSSTDTQYF | TGTGCCAGCAGCCAAGTACCCCAAACCTCTAGCACAGATACGCAGTATTTT
many | TRBJ1-5 | NA | TRBV3-1 | CASSQDVNNQPQHF | TGTGCCAGCAGCCAAGATGTGAACAATCAGCCCCAGCATTTT
many | TRBJ2-3 | TRBD1 | TRBV6-1 | CASDSGTGTDTQYF | TGTGCCAGCGATTCCGGGACAGGCACAGATACGCAGTATTTT
many | TRBJ2-7 | NA | TRBV29-1 | CSPLRVGVEQYF | TGCAGCCCCCTGCGGGTAGGGGTCGAGCAGTACTTC
many | TRBJ2-4 | NA | TRBV19 | CASSRGGGNIQYF | TGTGCCAGTTCTCGTGGGGGTGGAAACATTCAGTACTTC
many | TRBJ2-7 | TRBD2 | TRBV12-3/TRBV12-4 | CASSSSGGPSYEQYF | TGTGCCAGCAGTTCTAGCGGGGGCCCTTCCTACGAGCAGTACTTC
NA | TRBJ2-1 | NA | TRBV6-1 | CASKWTVSSYNEQFF | TGTGCCAGCAAATGGACAGTTAGCTCCTACAATGAGCAGTTCTTC
few | TRBJ2-5 | NA | TRBV7-3 | CASSLMTGGQETQYF | TGTGCCAGCAGCTTGATGACTGGGGGGCAAGAGACCCAGTACTTC
NA | TRBJ1-2 | NA | TRBV6-2/TRBV6-3 | CASSYSGGGGYTF | TGTGCCAGCAGTTACTCCGGCGGGGGTGGCTACACCTTC
NA | TRBJ2-3 | NA | TRBV6-2/TRBV6-3 | CASSYPPGCTDTQYF | TGTGCCAGCAGTTACCCCCCAGGCTGCACAGATACGCAGTATTTT
many | TRBJ2-7 | NA | TRBV24-1 | CATSGIPTYEQYF | TGTGCCACCAGTGGCATTCCTACCTACGAGCAGTACTTC
few | TRBJ1-5 | NA | TRBV18 | CASSPPGGSGSNQPQHF | TGTGCCAGCTCTCCTCCTGGGGGGTCGGGCAGCAATCAGCCCCAGCATTTT
NA | TRBJ2-3 | NA | TRBV6-1 | CASSGVTGSRTQYF | TGTGCCAGCAGTGGAGTGACAGGAAGTCGTACTCAGTATTTT
many | TRBJ1-1 | NA | TRBV6-5 | CASSSPGGTVFEAFF | TGTGCCAGCAGTTCCCCAGGAGGGACGGTCTTTGAAGCTTTCTTT
many | TRBJ2-7 | NA | TRBV20-1 | CSAGHSRYEQYF | TGCAGTGCTGGACATAGCCGGTACGAGCAGTACTTC
many | TRBJ1-5 | TRBD1 | TRBV20-1 | CSARGPRDRVGQPQHF | TGCAGTGCTAGAGGACCCCGGGACAGGGTGGGTCAGCCCCAGCATTTT
NA | TRBJ1-1 | NA | TRBV3-1 | CASSQVSGDTEAFF | TGTGCCAGCAGCCAAGTTTCGGGGGACACTGAAGCTTTCTTT
NA | TRBJ1-2 | TRBD1 | TRBV7-9 | CASRWGAAQGGYTF | TGTGCCAGCAGATGGGGGGCAGCACAGGGGGGCTACACCTTC
few | TRBJ2-4 | NA | TRBV20-1 | CSAIPALTKNIQYF | TGCAGTGCTATCCCCGCATTGACCAAAAACATTCAGTACTTC
many | TRBJ1-3 | NA | TRBV5-1 | CASSDRPSGNTIYF | TGCGCCAGCAGTGACAGACCATCTGGAAACACCATATATTTT
many | TRBJ2-1 | NA | TRBV30 | CAWSPLASSYNEQFF | TGTGCCTGGAGTCCCTTAGCGAGCTCCTACAATGAGCAGTTCTTC
many | TRBJ1-1 | NA | TRBV6-1 | CAADGGIGNTEAFF | TGTGCAGCAGATGGGGGGATCGGGAACACTGAAGCTTTCTTT
NA | TRBJ2-2 | TRBD2 | TRBV5-1 | CASRGTGLAGTGELFF | TGCGCCAGCAGGGGGACGGGACTAGCGGGGACCGGGGAGCTGTTTTTT
many | TRBJ2-3 | NA | TRBV6-5 | CASSFLSADTQYF | TGTGCCAGCAGTTTTTTGAGTGCAGATACGCAGTATTTT
NA | TRBJ1-5 | TRBD1 | TRBV6-1 | CASRKTGDSNQPQHF | TGTGCCAGCAGGAAGACAGGGGATAGCAATCAACCCCAGCATTTT
many | TRBJ1-1 | NA | TRBV10-2 | CASSEFSTEAFF | TGCGCCAGCAGTGAGTTTAGCACTGAAGCTTTCTTT
many | TRBJ1-2 | TRBD1 | TRBV29-1 | CSVADRGNYGYTF | TGCAGCGTTGCGGACAGGGGTAACTATGGCTACACCTTC
NA | TRBJ2-5 | NA | TRBV11-3 | CASSPTGETQYF | TGTGCCAGCAGCCCCACGGGGGAGACCCAGTACTTC
many | TRBJ2-3 | TRBD1 | TRBV6-2/TRBV6-3 | CASSPQGAGTDTQYF | TGTGCCAGCAGTCCACAGGGGGCTGGCACAGATACGCAGTATTTT
many | TRBJ1-1 | NA | TRBV10-2 | CASSERALGGTEAFF | TGCGCCAGCAGTGAGAGGGCTCTTGGGGGTACTGAAGCTTTCTTT
many | TRBJ2-3 | NA | TRBV9 | CASSVEARGGADTQYF | TGTGCCAGCAGCGTAGAGGCCAGGGGTGGGGCAGATACGCAGTATTTT
NA | TRBJ1-1 | TRBD1 | TRBV4-1 | CASSQAYRGRTEAFF | TGCGCCAGCAGCCAAGCCTACAGGGGAAGGACTGAAGCTTTCTTT
many | TRBJ2-1 | NA | TRBV5-6 | CASSRQASSYNEQFF | TGTGCCAGCAGCAGACAGGCCAGCTCCTACAATGAGCAGTTCTTC
NA | TRBJ1-2 | NA | TRBV6-2/TRBV6-3 | CVSKNRGRDYDYTF | TGTGTCAGCAAGAATAGAGGGCGTGACTATGACTACACCTTC
many | TRBJ1-4 | TRBD1 | TRBV29-1 | CSVAYDRGEKLFF | TGCAGCGTTGCCTATGACAGGGGTGAAAAACTGTTTTTT
many | TRBJ2-3 | TRBD2 | TRBV9 | CASSVTGLAGGTDTQYF | TGTGCCAGCAGCGTAACGGGACTAGCGGGGGGGACAGATACGCAGTATTTT
many | TRBJ2-3 | TRBD2 | TRBV6-1 | CASRPVGGGALDTQYF | TGTGCCAGCAGGCCCGTGGGCGGGGGGGCGTTGGATACGCAGTATTTT
many | TRBJ2-3 | TRBD2 | TRBV6-1 | CASTSGSADTQYF | TGTGCCAGCACTAGCGGGAGCGCAGATACGCAGTATTTT
many | TRBJ2-7 | NA | TRBV7-9 | CASSPGQGRVYEQYF | TGTGCCAGCAGCCCAGGGCAGGGGCGCGTTTACGAGCAGTACTTC
many | TRBJ1-5 | NA | TRBV20-1 | CSATYSNQPQHF | TGCAGTGCCACTTATAGCAATCAGCCCCAGCATTTT
medium-sized | TRBJ1-6 | NA | TRBV6-5 | CASREGVYNSPLHF | TGTGCCAGCAGGGAGGGGGTTTACAATTCACCCCTCCACTTT
NA | TRBJ2-1 | NA | TRBV30 | CAWSPRDRSSYNEQFF | TGTGCCTGGAGTCCCCGAGACAGGAGCTCCTACAATGAGCAGTTCTTC
many | TRBJ1-6 | NA | TRBV10-2 | CASSESPGHSPLHF | TGCGCCAGCAGTGAGTCGCCAGGCCATTCACCCCTCCACTTT
many | TRBJ1-2 | NA | TRBV30 | CAWSAQPGDGYTF | TGTGCCTGGAGTGCCCAACCCGGTGATGGCTACACCTTC
many | TRBJ2-5 | NA | TRBV2 | CASFGGIGTQYF | TGTGCCAGCTTTGGGGGGATAGGGACCCAGTACTTC
NA | TRBJ1-5 | TRBD1 | TRBV5-4 | CANSNGQGNQPQHF | TGTGCCAACAGCAACGGACAGGGTAATCAGCCCCAGCATTTT
many | TRBJ1-1 | NA | TRBV19 | CASRRGAVVNTEAFF | TGTGCCAGTAGAAGGGGGGCAGTGGTAAACACTGAAGCTTTCTTT
many | TRBJ2-5 | NA | TRBV11-2 | CASSSSFGGTETQYF | TGTGCCAGCAGCTCCTCATTCGGGGGTACAGAGACCCAGTACTTC
once | TRBJ1-4 | NA | TRBV9 | CASSVGGNNEKLFF | TGTGCCAGCAGCGTAGGGGGGAATAATGAAAAACTGTTTTTT
many | TRBJ1-1 | NA | TRBV6-1 | CASRPPGIDTEAFF | TGTGCCAGCCGTCCCCCCGGGATCGACACTGAAGCTTTCTTT
many | TRBJ2-2 | NA | TRBV5-1 | CASSLAAGSSNTGELFF | TGCGCCAGCAGCTTGGCCGCCGGAAGTTCGAACACCGGGGAGCTGTTTTTT
NA | TRBJ2-4 | NA | TRBV20-1 | CSAPRGSGRAKNIQYF | TGCAGTGCCCCTAGGGGATCGGGCCGAGCCAAAAACATTCAGTACTTC
many | TRBJ1-5 | TRBD1 | TRBV19 | CASVRGDRDQPQHF | TGTGCCAGTGTGCGAGGGGACAGGGATCAGCCCCAGCATTTT